A selection of T cell receptor beta chains follows, all from one sample in a study of CXCR3 chemokines and chemotherapy response in bladder cancer. TCRdb redid the calling of the PCR reads with MiXCR, one entry per CDR3 protein. The sample yields about 5,000 distinct CDR3 sequences, about an eighth seen once. This specimen was taken from a patient whose treatment included neoadjuvant chemotherapy. The receptors were gathered from a human donor with bladder cancer that responded to neoadjuvant chemotherapy. CDR3s include the opening cysteine and the closing phenylalanine or tryptophan. The D gene is left open where the match is weak. Clone size is stated in some rows and not others, as once, few, many or a class when expanded.

>medium-sized|TRBJ1-4|.|TRBV6-2/TRBV6-3
TGTGCCGCCCGGAGGGCCAATAATGAAAAACTGTTTTTT
CAARRANNEKLFF
>few|TRBJ1-1|.|TRBV4-1
TGCGCCAGCAGCCAAGGGTGGCAGGGCTGGACTGAAGCTTTCTTT
CASSQGWQGWTEAFF
>many|TRBJ2-7|.|TRBV5-6
TGTGCCAGCAGTTGGGACCGTTACGAGCAGTACTTC
CASSWDRYEQYF
>.|TRBJ1-6|.|TRBV2
TGTGCCAGCCTAAGACTGGAGAATTCACCCCTCCACTTT
CASLRLENSPLHF
>few|TRBJ1-1|TRBD1|TRBV4-1
TGCGCCAGCAGCCAAGGGGACAGACCGAACACTGAAGCTTTCTTT
CASSQGDRPNTEAFF
>many|TRBJ1-5|.|TRBV30
TGTGCCTGGAGTGGCGGCAGAAGCAATCAGCCCCAGCATTTT
CAWSGGRSNQPQHF
>many|TRBJ1-3|.|TRBV5-4
TGTGCCAGCAGCTCCCGGGGGGGGCTTGGAAACACCATATATTTT
CASSSRGGLGNTIYF
>medium-sized|TRBJ2-4|TRBD2|TRBV19
TGTGCCAGTAGTATGCGGGTAGCGGGAGGAGTCTCCAAAAACATTCAGTACTTC
CASSMRVAGGVSKNIQYF
>few|TRBJ2-1|TRBD1|TRBV2
TGTGCCAGCAAATCGACAGGGGGAGTCAATGAGCAGTTCTTC
CASKSTGGVNEQFF
>many|TRBJ2-1|TRBD2|TRBV12-3/TRBV12-4
TGTGCCAGCAGTTCCCCTAGCGGGATCTACAATGAGCAGTTCTTC
CASSSPSGIYNEQFF
>medium-sized|TRBJ2-5|.|TRBV5-4
TGTGCCAGCAGCCCGACCCAGGGAGAGACCCAGTACTTC
CASSPTQGETQYF
>.|TRBJ1-3|.|TRBV25-1
TGTGCCAGCAGTGAATTGGGAAGTTCTGGAAACACCATATATTTT
CASSELGSSGNTIYF
>many|TRBJ2-3|TRBD2|TRBV18
TGTGCCAGCTCACCGTTACTTGGACTAGCGGACACAGATACGCAGTATTTT
CASSPLLGLADTDTQYF
>.|TRBJ1-3|.|TRBV14
TGTGCCAGCAGCCGGTCCAAGGGCGTCTCTGGAAACACCATATATTTT
CASSRSKGVSGNTIYF
>.|TRBJ2-7|.|TRBV30
TGTGCCTGGAGGGGATACGGGGGAGCCTACGAGCAGTACTTC
CAWRGYGGAYEQYF